This T cell receptor beta chain is from a study of T cell responses to AZD1222 COVID-19 vaccine. In the study overall: Second-dose intervals near 4 or 12 weeks were combined.

Remarks on this clone: The antigen is not known.

The CDR3 sequence is 14 residues long. CDR1 and CDR2 from the germline V gene are SEHNR and FQNEAQ (reference sequence). V was shortened by 5 bases and J by 1 base, with 11 bases between the two germline ends. Study-level points and caveats: Seropositivity was recorded at baseline in only a handful of AZD1222 recipients. Clonal diversity may have been underestimated in mostly white British donors.

Generated by immunoSEQ multiplex PCR, the TCRdb table keeps only in-frame clones and is missing some. Among 80,000 to 130,000 clones listed, about 88% were seen once. The genes are TRBV7-9 and TRBJ1-1, with D maybe TRBD1 (5 bases). The receptor's source is an adult in good health. The input for sequencing was peripheral blood, taken on day 0 of AZD1222 vaccination. The CDR3 sequence: CASSARTQNTEAFF. The CDR3 DNA reads TGTGCCAGCAGCGCCCGGACACAGAACACTGAAGCTTTCTTT.